This entry features one T cell receptor (beta chain) sequence. Its matching antigen is unknown. Next came a second PCR, run for about 6 to 12 cycles, which used a sample-barcoded 5' primer along with a J-beta primer mix. TCRdb processed the 5' RACE reads anew with MiXCR; each CDR3 protein has one entry. The data show 750,000 or so distinct CDR3 sequences, with approximately 25% seen just once and 9.4% held by the top ten. This specimen comes from a study of blood T cells in healthy people across ages. General observations from the study: Getting older went along with TCR beta diversity per million T cells dropping roughly linearly.

CDR1 SQVTM and CDR2 ANQGSEA come from the germline V gene. The CDR3 is 13 amino acids. Unmatched junction bases numbered 9, after V lost 7 bases and J lost 4 bases. No fewer than 5.5 micrograms of total RNA were isolated from every sample. This same sample was also part of a study on T cells of mothers and their children.

The chain recombines TRBV29-1 with TRBJ2-7; 8 bases are a match to TRBD2. The TCR sequence derives from a boy younger than 18 in good health. Sequenced sample: blood. CDR3 sequence (DNA): TGCAGCGGTTCGGCGGGAGGAAAGTACGAGCAGTACTTC. Translated, it gives CSGSAGGKYEQYF.